This T cell receptor (beta chain) was identified during a study of early stage breast cancer tumors. From germline, CDR1 is SNHLY and CDR2 FYNNEI. The length of the CDR3 is 15 residues. Trimming left V 6 bases short and J 1 base short, with 16 bases between. Sequencing was performed with immunoSEQ multiplex PCR; in TCRdb, only in-frame clones are kept and a portion is missing. The table lists about 10,000 clones, 66% of them singletons. The genes are TRBV2 and TRBJ2-7; D may be TRBD1 (7 bases). The specimen sequenced was breast tumor tissue. The TCR was taken from a person in their fifties with breast cancer. The CDR3: CASRGEAGGSYEQYF. CDR3 DNA sequence: TGTGCCAGCAGGGGTGAGGCAGGGGGGTCCTACGAGCAGTACTTC.